This record concerns one T cell receptor beta chain sequence. Its antigen remains unidentified. The method was immunoSEQ multiplex PCR; TCRdb's version includes in-frame clones alone and lacks a portion of them. The sample records some 98,000 clones, roughly 90% being singletons. This CDR3 has 12 amino acids. Germline CDR1 and CDR2: LNHDA and SQIVND (reference sequence). Trimming left V 5 bases short and J 7 bases short, with 11 bases between. The source of the sample is a study of T cell responses to AZD1222 COVID-19 vaccine. Findings of the study overall: Among AZD1222 vaccinees, only 5 to 7 were seropositive at baseline. Samples come after the peak T cell response, not at day 14. There were vaccine-associated CD4 TCRs across spike, dominant at 160-218 and 743-854. Spike-specific TCR breadth and depth went up after people got two AZD1222 doses.

This receptor was taken from an adult who received the AZD1222 COVID-19 vaccine. The material was peripheral blood, obtained 28 days after the second AZD1222 dose. The gene calls are TRBV19 and TRBJ2-5; D is unclear. The CDR3 bases are TGTGCCAGTAGTCCAGATTTTCGGACCCAGTACTTC. The encoded protein is CASSPDFRTQYF.